Listed here are 5 T cell receptor beta chains from one sample, sequenced in a study of T cell repertoires in aging, cancer and after chemotherapy. Rearranged V-D-J TRB sequences were amplified with a mixed TRB-A/B primer pool. TCRdb reanalysed the multiplex PCR reads using MiXCR and keeps one entry per CDR3 protein. This sample has around 2,200 distinct CDR3 sequences, with more than 25% found just once. Peripheral blood genomic DNA, not sorted cells or RNA, was the template. Sequenced sample: blood. The receptor source for this set is a human donor with a solid tumor.

The V call is TRBV27, the J call TRBJ1-5; D possibly corresponds to TRBD1 (5 bases). Trimming stripped 7 bases from V and 1 base from J, with 14 bases between. This CDR3 has 15 residues. Germline CDR1 MNHEY, CDR2 SMNVEV (reference sequence). CDR3 protein: CASTPYAGSNQPQHF. For the CDR3, the DNA is TGTGCCAGCACCCCTTACGCAGGGAGCAATCAGCCCCAGCATTTT.

The chain uses TRBV18 and TRBJ2-5; possible D gene TRBD1, 6 bases. The germline CDR1 and CDR2 sequences are KGHSH and LQKENI. Trimming left V 5 bases short and J 6 bases short, with 16 bases between. This CDR3 spans 14 amino acids. The CDR3: CASSSLDSHQTQYF. The CDR3, as DNA: TGTGCCAGCTCATCGTTGGACAGCCATCAGACCCAGTACTTC.

In its sample, this clonotype is large. The gene calls are TRBV6-5 and TRBJ2-7, with 7 bases fitting TRBD1. V lost 7 bases, J lost 0 bases, and 3 bases stayed unmatched. CDR3 length: 13 residues. Germline loops: CDR1 MNHEY, CDR2 SVGAGI. The CDR3: CASNHRGSYEQYF. CDR3 sequence (DNA): TGTGCCAGCAACCACAGGGGCTCCTACGAGCAGTACTTC.

This clonotype was seen only a few times. The V call is TRBV5-4, the J call TRBJ1-2; a weak D match, TRBD1 (6 bases). The V end was cut by 0 bases, the J end by 7 bases, with 19 bases between. Looked up from germline, CDR1 is SGHNT and CDR2 is YYREEE (reference sequence). This CDR3 has 16 amino acids. Written as DNA, the CDR3 is TGTGCCAGCAGCTTGGGGGGGGACACATCCTCAGCTGGCTACACCTTC. This encodes CASSLGGDTSSAGYTF.

This clonotype was counted a few times. The chain joins TRBV5-5 to TRBJ2-4, with D uncertain. This CDR3 region has 13 residues. From germline, CDR1 is SGHKS and CDR2 YYEKEE (reference sequence). V was clipped by 6 bases and J by 4 bases, with 11 bases between them. CDR3 in DNA: TGTGCCAGCAACCACGCACTAAAAAACATTCAGTACTTC. This translates into CASNHALKNIQYF. Together with reference TRBV5-5 and TRBJ2-4, the CDR3 gives the full variable domain: DAGVTQSPTHLIKTRGQQVTLRCSPISGHKSVSWYQQVLGQGPQFIFQYYEKEERGRGNFPDRFSARQFPNYSSELNVNALLLGDSALYLCASNHALKNIQYFGAGTRLSVL.